The rows below give T cell receptor beta chains drawn from one sample of a study of T cell responses to AZD1222 COVID-19 vaccine. Measured with immunoSEQ multiplex PCR; TCRdb has only the in-frame clones, and not every one. The repertoire holds some 130,000 clones, with roughly nine tenths as singletons. Material: peripheral blood, obtained on day 0 of AZD1222 vaccination. The receptors were gathered from an adult in good health. The CDR3 runs from the conserved cysteine through the conserved F or W. The D gene is left open where the match is weak. Not all rows give a size; the values are once, few, many and, for expanded clones, a class.

v_gene	d_gene	abundance	j_gene	CDR3nt	CDR3aa
TRBV9	.	few	TRBJ1-3	TGTGCCAGCAGCGCGGGACTAGTGGAAAACACCATATATTTT	CASSAGLVENTIYF
TRBV5-1	.	.	TRBJ1-2	TGCGCCAGCAGTCCGACAGATCTCTATGGCTACACCTTC	CASSPTDLYGYTF
TRBV30	.	.	TRBJ2-7	TGTGCCTGGCGCCCTAAGGGCCAGGTAGTAGCCTACGAGCAGTACTTC	CAWRPKGQVVAYEQYF
TRBV9	.	.	TRBJ1-1	TGTGCCAGCAGCGTTTCAGGCCAGATGAACACTGAAGCTTTCTTT	CASSVSGQMNTEAFF
TRBV5-1	TRBD1	once	TRBJ2-1	TGCGCCAGCAGCCCGGGACAGGGTACCTACAATGAGCAGTTCTTC	CASSPGQGTYNEQFF
TRBV4-3	.	.	TRBJ1-1	TGCGCCAGCAGCCTGCGGGGCACTGAAGCTTTCTTT	CASSLRGTEAFF
TRBV4-3	.	.	TRBJ1-1	TGCGCCAGCAGCCAAGATCGGGGGGTGCCTCCATTTGAGGCTTTCTTT	CASSQDRGVPPFEAFF
TRBV19	TRBD1	.	TRBJ1-5	TGTGCCAGTAGCGATACAGGGGGCGGGCAGCCCCAGCATTTT	CASSDTGGGQPQHF
TRBV29-1	.	.	TRBJ1-1	TGCAGCGTTGAGGTCAGGACGAACACTGAAGCTTTCTTT	CSVEVRTNTEAFF
TRBV24-1	TRBD1	.	TRBJ2-1	TGTGCCACCAGTAGGACAGGGATCAATGAGCAGTTCTTC	CATSRTGINEQFF